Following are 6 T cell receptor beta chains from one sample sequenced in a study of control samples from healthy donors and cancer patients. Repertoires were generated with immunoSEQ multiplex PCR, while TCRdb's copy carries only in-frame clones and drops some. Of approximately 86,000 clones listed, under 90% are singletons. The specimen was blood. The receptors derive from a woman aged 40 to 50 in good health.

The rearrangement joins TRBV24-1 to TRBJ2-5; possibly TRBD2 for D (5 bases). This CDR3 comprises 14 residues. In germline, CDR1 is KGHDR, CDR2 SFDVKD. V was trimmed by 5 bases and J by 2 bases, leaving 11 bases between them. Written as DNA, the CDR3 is TGTGCCACCAGTGCCTCCCCGGGGCAAGAGACCCAGTACTTC. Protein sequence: CATSASPGQETQYF.

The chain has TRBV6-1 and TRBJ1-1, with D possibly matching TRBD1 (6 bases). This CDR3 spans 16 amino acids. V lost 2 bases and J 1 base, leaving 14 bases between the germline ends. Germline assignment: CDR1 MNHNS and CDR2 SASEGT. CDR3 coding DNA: TGTGCCAGCAGTGAATTAGCAGGGGCCTGGAACACTGAAGCTTTCTTT. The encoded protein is CASSELAGAWNTEAFF.

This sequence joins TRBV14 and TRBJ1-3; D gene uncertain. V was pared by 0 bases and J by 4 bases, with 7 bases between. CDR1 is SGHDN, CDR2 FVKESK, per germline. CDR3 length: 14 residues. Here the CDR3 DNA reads TGTGCCAGCAGCCAAGACCGCGGGGGAAACACCATATATTTT. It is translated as CASSQDRGGNTIYF.

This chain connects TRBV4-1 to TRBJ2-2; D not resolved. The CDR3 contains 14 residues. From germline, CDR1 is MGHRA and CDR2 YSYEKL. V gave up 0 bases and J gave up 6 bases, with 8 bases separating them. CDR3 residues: CASSQDRRAGELFF. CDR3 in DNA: TGCGCCAGCAGCCAAGACAGGAGAGCCGGGGAGCTGTTTTTT.

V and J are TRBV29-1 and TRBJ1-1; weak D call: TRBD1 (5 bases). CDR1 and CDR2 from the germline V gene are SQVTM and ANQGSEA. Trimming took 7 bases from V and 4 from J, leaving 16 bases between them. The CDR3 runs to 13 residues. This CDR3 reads CSGSLEGSTEAFF. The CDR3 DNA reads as TGCAGCGGCTCGTTGGAGGGGAGCACTGAAGCTTTCTTT.

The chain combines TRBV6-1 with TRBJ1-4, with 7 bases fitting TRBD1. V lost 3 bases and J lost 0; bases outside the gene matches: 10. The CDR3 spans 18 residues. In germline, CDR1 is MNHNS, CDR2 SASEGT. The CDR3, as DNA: TGTGCCAGCAGTGAGACGACAGGGTCTTCTGCAACTAATGAAAAACTGTTTTTT. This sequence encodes CASSETTGSSATNEKLFF.